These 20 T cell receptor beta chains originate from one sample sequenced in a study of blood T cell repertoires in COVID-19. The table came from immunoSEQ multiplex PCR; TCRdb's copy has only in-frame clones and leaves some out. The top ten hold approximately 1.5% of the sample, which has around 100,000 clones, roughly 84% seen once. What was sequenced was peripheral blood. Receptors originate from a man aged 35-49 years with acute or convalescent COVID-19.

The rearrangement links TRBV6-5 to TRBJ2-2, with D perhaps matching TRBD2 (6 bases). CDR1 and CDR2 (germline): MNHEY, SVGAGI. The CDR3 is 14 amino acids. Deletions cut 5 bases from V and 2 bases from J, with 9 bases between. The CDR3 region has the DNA TGTGCCAGCAGTCGAGGGACTAACACCGGGGAGCTGTTTTTT. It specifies CASSRGTNTGELFF.

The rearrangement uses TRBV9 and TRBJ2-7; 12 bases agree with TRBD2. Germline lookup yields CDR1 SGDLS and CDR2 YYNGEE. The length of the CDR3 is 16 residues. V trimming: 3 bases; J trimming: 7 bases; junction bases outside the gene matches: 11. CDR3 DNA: TGTGCCAGCAGCGAGAGAGGACTAGCGGGATTACTGGAGCAGTACTTC. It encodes CASSERGLAGLLEQYF.

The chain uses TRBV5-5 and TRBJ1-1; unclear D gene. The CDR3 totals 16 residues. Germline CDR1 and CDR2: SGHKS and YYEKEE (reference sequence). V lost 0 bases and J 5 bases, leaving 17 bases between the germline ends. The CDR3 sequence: CASSLGPAEQMTEAFF. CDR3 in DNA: TGTGCCAGCAGCTTGGGTCCGGCGGAACAAATGACTGAAGCTTTCTTT.

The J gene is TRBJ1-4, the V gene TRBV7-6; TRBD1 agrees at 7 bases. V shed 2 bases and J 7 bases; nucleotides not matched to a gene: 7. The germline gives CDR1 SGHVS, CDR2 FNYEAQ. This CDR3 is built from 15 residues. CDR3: CASSLLTGAAEKLFF. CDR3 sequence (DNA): TGTGCCAGCAGCTTACTTACAGGGGCGGCTGAAAAACTGTTTTTT.

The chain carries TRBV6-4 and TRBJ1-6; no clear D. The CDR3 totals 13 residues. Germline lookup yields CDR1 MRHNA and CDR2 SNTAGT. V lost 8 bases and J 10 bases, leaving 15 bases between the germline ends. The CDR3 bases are TGTGCCAGCTCCCGGGAGCCAGCCTCACCCCTCCACTTT. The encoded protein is CASSREPASPLHF.

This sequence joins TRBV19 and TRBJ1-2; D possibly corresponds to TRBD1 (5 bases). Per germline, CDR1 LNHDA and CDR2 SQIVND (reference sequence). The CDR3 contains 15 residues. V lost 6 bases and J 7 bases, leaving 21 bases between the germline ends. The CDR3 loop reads CASRRWGEAGSGYTF. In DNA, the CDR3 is TGTGCCAGTAGACGATGGGGTGAGGCAGGGTCTGGCTACACCTTC. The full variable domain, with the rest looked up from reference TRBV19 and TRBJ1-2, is DGGITQSPKYLFRKEGQNVTLSCEQNLNHDAMYWYRQDPGQGLRLIYYSQIVNDFQKGDIAEGYSVSREKKESFPLTVTSAQKNPTAFYLCASRRWGEAGSGYTFGSGTRLTVV.

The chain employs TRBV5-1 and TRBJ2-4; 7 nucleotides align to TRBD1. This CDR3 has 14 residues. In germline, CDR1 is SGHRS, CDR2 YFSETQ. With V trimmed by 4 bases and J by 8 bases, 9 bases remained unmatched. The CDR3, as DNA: TGCGCCAGCAGCGGCGTCAGGGGGTCTGACATTCAGTACTTC. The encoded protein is CASSGVRGSDIQYF.

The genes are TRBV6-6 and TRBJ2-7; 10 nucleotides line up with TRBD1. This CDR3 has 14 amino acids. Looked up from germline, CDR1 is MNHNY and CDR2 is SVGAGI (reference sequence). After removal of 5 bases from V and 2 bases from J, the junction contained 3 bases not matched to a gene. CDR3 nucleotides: TGTGCCAGCAGTCGCGGGACAGGGGCCTACGAGCAGTACTTC. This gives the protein CASSRGTGAYEQYF.

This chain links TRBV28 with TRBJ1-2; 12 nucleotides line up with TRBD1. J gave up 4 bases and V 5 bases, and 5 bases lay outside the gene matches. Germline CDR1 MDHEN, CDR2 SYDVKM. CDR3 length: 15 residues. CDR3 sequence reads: CASSPGTGGGYGYTF. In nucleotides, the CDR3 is TGTGCCAGCAGTCCAGGGACAGGGGGCGGCTATGGCTACACCTTC.

The DNA of the CDR3 is TGTGCCAGCAGCAACAGTCAGAGCTCCTATAATTCACCCCTCCACTTT. Its protein is CASSNSQSSYNSPLHF. The chain links TRBV7-8 to TRBJ1-6; D is unclear. This CDR3 is 16 amino acids long. Per germline, CDR1 SGHVS and CDR2 FQNEAQ. Trimming removed 5 bases from V and 0 bases from J, with 11 bases in between.

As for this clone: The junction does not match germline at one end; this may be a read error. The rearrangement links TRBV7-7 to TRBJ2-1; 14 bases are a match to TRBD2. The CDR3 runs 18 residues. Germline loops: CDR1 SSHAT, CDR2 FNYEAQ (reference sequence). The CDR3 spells CASSSGLAGEKRRDEQFF. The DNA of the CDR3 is TGTGCTAGCAGCTCGGGACTAGCGGGGGAGAAAAGAAGGGATGAGCAGTTCTTC.

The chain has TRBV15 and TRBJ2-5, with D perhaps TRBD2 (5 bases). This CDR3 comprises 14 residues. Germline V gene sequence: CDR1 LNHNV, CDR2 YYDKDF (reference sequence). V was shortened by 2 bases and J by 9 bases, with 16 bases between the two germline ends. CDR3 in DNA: TGTGCCACCAGCAGACGTGGAGGTGGAGAAGCCCAGTACTTC. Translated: CATSRRGGGEAQYF.

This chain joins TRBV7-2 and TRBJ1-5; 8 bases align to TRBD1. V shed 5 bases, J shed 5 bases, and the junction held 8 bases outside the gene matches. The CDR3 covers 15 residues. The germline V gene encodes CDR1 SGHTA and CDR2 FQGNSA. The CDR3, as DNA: TGTGCCAGCAGCCCGTTTCAGGGGGCCCATCAGCCCCAGCATTTT. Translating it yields CASSPFQGAHQPQHF.

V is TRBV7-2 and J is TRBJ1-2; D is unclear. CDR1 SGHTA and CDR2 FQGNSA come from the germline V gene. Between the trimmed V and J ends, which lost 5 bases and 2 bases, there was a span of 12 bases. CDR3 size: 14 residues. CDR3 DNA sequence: TGTGCCAGCAGCCGCCCCCCGGGGAACTATGGCTACACCTTC. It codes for CASSRPPGNYGYTF.

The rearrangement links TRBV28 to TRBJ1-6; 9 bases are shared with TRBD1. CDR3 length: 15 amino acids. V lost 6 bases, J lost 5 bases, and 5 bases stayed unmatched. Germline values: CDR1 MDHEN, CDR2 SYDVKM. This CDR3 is CASRRTGGHNSPLHF. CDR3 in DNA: TGTGCCAGCAGGCGAACAGGGGGCCATAATTCACCCCTCCACTTT.

Here the CDR3 reads CASSLEPQGLDTQYF. The DNA for the CDR3 is TGTGCCAGCAGTCTGGAGCCCCAGGGTTTAGATACGCAGTATTTT. The chain couples TRBV13 to TRBJ2-3, with a tentative D call TRBD1 (5 bases). The CDR3 extends over 15 amino acids. Trimming took off 6 bases at V and 5 bases at J, with 18 bases between the two ends. Germline V gene lookup returns CDR1 PRHDT and CDR2 FYEKMQ (reference sequence).

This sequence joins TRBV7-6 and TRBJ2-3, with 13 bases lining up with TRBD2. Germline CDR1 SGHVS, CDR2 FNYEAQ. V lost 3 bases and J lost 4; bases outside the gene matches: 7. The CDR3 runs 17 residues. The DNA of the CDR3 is TGTGCCAGCAGCTTTCTACTAGCGGGAGGGGGCGCAGATACGCAGTATTTT. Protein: CASSFLLAGGGADTQYF.

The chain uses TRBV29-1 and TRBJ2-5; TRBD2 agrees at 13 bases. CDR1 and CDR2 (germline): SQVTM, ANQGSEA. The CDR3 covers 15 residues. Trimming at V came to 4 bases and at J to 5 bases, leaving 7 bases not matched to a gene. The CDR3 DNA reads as TGCAGCGTTGCCCCACTAGCGGGGGGGCACGAGACCCAGTACTTC. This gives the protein CSVAPLAGGHETQYF.

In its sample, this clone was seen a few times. As DNA, the CDR3 is TGTGCCAGCAGTTCCGGGACTCCGCGACGGGATACGCAGTATTTT. Its protein is CASSSGTPRRDTQYF. The chain combines TRBV2 with TRBJ2-3; possible D gene TRBD2, 6 bases. Trimming shortened V by 5 bases and J by 6 bases, and 18 bases separated the two germline ends. This CDR3 has 15 residues. Germline loops: CDR1 SNHLY, CDR2 FYNNEI.

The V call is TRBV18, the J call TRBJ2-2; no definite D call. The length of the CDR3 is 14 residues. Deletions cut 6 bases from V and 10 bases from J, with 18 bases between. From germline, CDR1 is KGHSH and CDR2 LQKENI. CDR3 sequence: CASSRGLLAEELFF. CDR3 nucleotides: TGTGCCAGCTCCCGAGGTCTCCTGGCTGAGGAGCTGTTTTTT.